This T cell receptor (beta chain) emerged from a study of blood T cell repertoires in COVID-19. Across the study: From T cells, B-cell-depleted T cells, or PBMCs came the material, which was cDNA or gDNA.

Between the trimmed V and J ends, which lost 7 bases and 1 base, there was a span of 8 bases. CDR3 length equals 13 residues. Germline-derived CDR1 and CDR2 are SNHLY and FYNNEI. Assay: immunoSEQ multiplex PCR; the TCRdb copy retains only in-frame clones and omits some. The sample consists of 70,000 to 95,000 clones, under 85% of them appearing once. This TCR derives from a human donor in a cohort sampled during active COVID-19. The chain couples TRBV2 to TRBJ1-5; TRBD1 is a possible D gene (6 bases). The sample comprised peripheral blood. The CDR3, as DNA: TGTGCCAGCAAAGGACAGAGCAATCAGCCCCAGCATTTT. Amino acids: CASKGQSNQPQHF. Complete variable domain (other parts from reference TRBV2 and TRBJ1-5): EPEVTQTPSHQVTQMGQEVILRCVPISNHLYFYWYRQILGQKVEFLVSFYNNEISEKSEIFDDQFSVERPDGSNFTLKIRSTKLEDSAMYFCASKGQSNQPQHFGDGTRLSIL.